This T cell receptor beta chain came from a study of T cells in Graves' hyperthyroidism and ophthalmopathy. The investigators amplified TCR beta CDR3 regions from RNA transcripts. Primed by the HTBI set, a first-round RT-PCR was run on the TCR CDR3. MiXCR, applied by TCRdb to the multiplex PCR reads, yields one record per CDR3 protein. Of hundreds of thousands of distinct CDR3 sequences listed, 12% to 15% are singletons. CDR1 is SGHTA and CDR2 is FQGNSA in the germline V gene. The CDR3 sequence is 18 residues long. The J segment lost 7 bases and the V segment lost 4 bases, leaving 12 bases of the junction unmatched.

This TCR derives from a woman aged 35 to 49 with Graves' hyperthyroidism. The V and J genes are TRBV7-2 and TRBJ2-1, with 14 bases identical to TRBD2. Input material: blood. CDR3 in amino acids: CASSSTSGGAGDNNEQFF. The CDR3, as DNA: TGTGCCAGCAGCTCGACTAGCGGGGGGGCCGGAGACAATAATGAGCAGTTCTTC.